This TCR beta chain was identified during a study of blood T cell repertoires in COVID-19. In the authors' methods: Amplification with reference gene primers provided the estimates of nucleated cell counts. Repertoires were generated with immunoSEQ multiplex PCR, while TCRdb's copy carries only in-frame clones and drops some. V, J and clone size reflect that table, while D and trimming were determined from the DNA. In the table there are some 260,000 clones, 60% to 75% of which are singletons. Germline V gives CDR1 SGHDT, CDR2 YYEEEE. The CDR3 spans 15 residues. V shed 6 bases and J 0 bases; nucleotides not matched to a gene: 6.

This clonotype originated in a woman older than 75 with acute or convalescent COVID-19. Sequenced sample: peripheral blood. This chain links TRBV5-6 with TRBJ1-1, with 9 bases aligning to TRBD1. CDR3 coding DNA: TGTGCCAGCATCAGGACAGGGGATATGAACACTGAAGCTTTCTTT. Encoded protein: CASIRTGDMNTEAFF.